The source of this TCR beta chain is a study of blood T cell repertoires in COVID-19. Germline loops: CDR1 LNHDA, CDR2 SQIVND (reference sequence). J lost 1 base, V lost 6 bases, and 19 bases had no gene match. The CDR3 is 21 amino acids. Only in-frame clones appear in the TCRdb table, and some are missing; sequencing was by immunoSEQ multiplex PCR. The data hold roughly 60,000 clones, with about 91% observed a single time. Sample: peripheral blood. This chain joins TRBV19 and TRBJ2-3; 13 positions match TRBD2. The TCR originated in a man aged 50 or older with active COVID-19. Written as DNA, the CDR3 is TGTGCCAGTAGCCTAGGACCACCAGAACTAGCGGGGGGGCCGGGCACAGATACGCAGTATTTT. Encoded protein: CASSLGPPELAGGPGTDTQYF. The entire variable domain, with the rest obtained from reference TRBV19 and TRBJ2-3, is as follows: DGGITQSPKYLFRKEGQNVTLSCEQNLNHDAMYWYRQDPGQGLRLIYYSQIVNDFQKGDIAEGYSVSREKKESFPLTVTSAQKNPTAFYLCASSLGPPELAGGPGTDTQYFGPGTRLTVL.